Below are 11 T cell receptor beta chains sequenced from a single sample in a study of T-cell memory formation after mild COVID-19. TCRdb redid the calling of the 5' RACE reads with MiXCR, one entry per CDR3 protein. This table holds hundreds of thousands of distinct CDR3 sequences, roughly 15% found once. The sample was PBMCs or a T cell subset sorted from them (not recorded which). Receptors were obtained from a man aged 18 to 35 who had mild COVID-19 (a few samples of this study predate the infection). Cell type and time point are not known.

This sequence joins TRBV6-5 and TRBJ1-2, with 10 bases fitting TRBD1. This CDR3 spans 12 amino acids. V trimming: 6 bases; J trimming: 12 bases; junction bases outside the gene matches: 7. Germline values: CDR1 MNHEY, CDR2 SVGAGI. CDR3 residues: CASRDRGLHDTF. DNA of the CDR3: TGTGCCAGCAGAGACAGGGGGCTTCACGACACCTTC.

This clonotype was found a few times. The chain employs TRBV4-2 and TRBJ2-1; D is perhaps TRBD1 or TRBD2 (5 bases each). V lost 1 base and J lost 16, with 17 bases in between. The CDR3 covers 13 residues. Germline-derived CDR1 and CDR2 are LGHNA and YNFKEQ. The DNA of the CDR3 is TGTGCCAGCAGCCAAGGGGACGGTTTAAGTCAATTCTTC. It is translated as CASSQGDGLSQFF.

This chain joins TRBV4-1 and TRBJ2-2; unclear D gene. The CDR3 length is 13 residues. Germline lookup yields CDR1 MGHRA and CDR2 YSYEKL. V was cut by 2 bases and J by 7 bases, with 8 bases left in between. CDR3: CASSQWTLGELFF. The CDR3 DNA reads as TGCGCCAGCAGCCAATGGACCCTCGGGGAGCTGTTTTTT.

This rearrangement joins TRBV6-6 to TRBJ1-5, with TRBD1 matching 9 bases. Germline CDR1 is MNHNY and CDR2 is SVGAGI (reference sequence). With V trimmed by 5 bases and J by 5 bases, 7 bases remained unmatched. The CDR3 sequence is 15 residues long. The CDR3 nucleotides read TGTGCCAGCAGTAACACACAGGGGGCAGATCAGCCCCAGCATTTT. It yields the protein CASSNTQGADQPQHF.

This clonotype appeared many times. J is TRBJ2-5 and V is TRBV7-2; no firm D call. CDR1 is SGHTA, CDR2 FQGNSA, per germline. Trimming left V 3 bases short and J 1 base short, with 6 bases between. This CDR3 contains 13 residues. CDR3 DNA sequence: TGTGCCAGCAGCTTCTCGAGCCAAGAGACCCAGTACTTC. Its translation: CASSFSSQETQYF.

CDR3 amino acids: CSARDRGRNTEAFF. As DNA, the CDR3 is TGCAGCGCCAGGGACAGGGGGAGGAACACTGAAGCTTTCTTT. The rearrangement joins TRBV29-1 to TRBJ1-1; the match to TRBD1 covers 11 bases. This CDR3 is built from 14 residues. Trimming took 7 bases from V and 1 from J; bases not matched to a gene: 5. Looked up from germline, CDR1 is SQVTM and CDR2 is ANQGSEA.

The chain employs TRBV18 and TRBJ2-6; 7 positions match TRBD1. CDR3 length: 16 amino acids. Per germline, CDR1 KGHSH and CDR2 LQKENI. The J segment lost 2 bases and the V segment lost 4 bases, leaving 5 bases of the junction unmatched. CDR3 bases: TGTGCCAGCTCACAACGAGACAGGGCTGGGGCCAACGTCCTGACTTTC. Protein sequence: CASSQRDRAGANVLTF.

The chain has TRBV7-9 and TRBJ1-6, with D possibly TRBD1 on 5 matching bases. Trimming took 4 bases from V and 9 from J, leaving 19 bases between them. The CDR3 has 16 residues. CDR1 SEHNR and CDR2 FQNEAQ come from the germline V gene (reference sequence). The CDR3 DNA reads TGTGCCAGCAGCTCTAACGAGAGGGGAGAGAGTTCACCCCTCCACTTT. Its protein product is CASSSNERGESSPLHF.

CDR3 residues: CASSPAPTAYEQYF. DNA of the CDR3: TGTGCCAGCAGCCCAGCACCGACAGCCTACGAGCAGTACTTC. The chain links TRBV5-5 to TRBJ2-7; a weak D match, TRBD1 (5 bases). CDR1 and CDR2 from the germline V gene are SGHKS and YYEKEE (reference sequence). V dropped 4 bases and J dropped 2 bases, with 13 bases sitting between them. This CDR3 spans 14 amino acids. The complete variable domain, with remaining parts taken from reference TRBV5-5 and TRBJ2-7, reads DAGVTQSPTHLIKTRGQQVTLRCSPISGHKSVSWYQQVLGQGPQFIFQYYEKEERGRGNFPDRFSARQFPNYSSELNVNALLLGDSALYLCASSPAPTAYEQYFGPGTRLTVT.

This chain joins TRBV11-2 and TRBJ2-7; maybe TRBD2 (6 bases). CDR1 and CDR2 (germline): SGHAT, FQNNGV. The length of the CDR3 is 14 residues. The V end lost 8 bases, the J end lost 4 bases, and 18 bases lay between the germline ends. CDR3 bases: TGTGCCAGCGGGGGGAGGCAGGGTCTGTACGAGCAGTACTTC. Residues: CASGGRQGLYEQYF. Combining the CDR3 with reference TRBV11-2 and TRBJ2-7 gives the whole variable domain EAGVAQSPRYKIIEKRQSVAFWCNPISGHATLYWYQQILGQGPKLLIQFQNNGVVDDSQLPKDRFSAERLKGVDSTLKIQPAKLEDSAVYLCASGGRQGLYEQYFGPGTRLTVT.

This clonotype was observed many times. This chain uses TRBV6-6 with TRBJ2-1; D call uncertain. This CDR3 spans 11 amino acids. The V gene lost 0 bases and the J gene lost 10 bases, with 4 bases spanning the gap. CDR1 and CDR2 from the germline V gene are MNHNY and SVGAGI (reference sequence). CDR3 amino acids: CASSYSGEQFF. The CDR3, as DNA: TGTGCCAGCAGTTACTCGGGGGAGCAGTTCTTC.